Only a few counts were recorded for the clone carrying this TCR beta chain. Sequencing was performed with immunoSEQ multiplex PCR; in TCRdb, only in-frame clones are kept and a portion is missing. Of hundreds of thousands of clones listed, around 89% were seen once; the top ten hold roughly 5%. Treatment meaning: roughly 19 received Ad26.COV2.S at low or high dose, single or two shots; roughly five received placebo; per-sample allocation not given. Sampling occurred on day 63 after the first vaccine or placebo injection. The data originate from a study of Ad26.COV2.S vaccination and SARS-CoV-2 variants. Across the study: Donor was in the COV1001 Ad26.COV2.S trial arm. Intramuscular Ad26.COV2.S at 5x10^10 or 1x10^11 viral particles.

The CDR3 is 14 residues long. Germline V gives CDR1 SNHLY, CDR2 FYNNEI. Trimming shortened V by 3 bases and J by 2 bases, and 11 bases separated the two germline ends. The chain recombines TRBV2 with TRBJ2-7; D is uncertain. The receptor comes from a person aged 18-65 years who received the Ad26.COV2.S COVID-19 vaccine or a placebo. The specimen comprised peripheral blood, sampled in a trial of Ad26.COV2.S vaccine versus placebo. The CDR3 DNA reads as TGTGCCAGCAGTGAGGCTAGGACCCCCTACGAGCAGTACTTC. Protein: CASSEARTPYEQYF. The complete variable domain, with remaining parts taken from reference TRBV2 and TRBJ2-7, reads EPEVTQTPSHQVTQMGQEVILRCVPISNHLYFYWYRQILGQKVEFLVSFYNNEISEKSEIFDDQFSVERPDGSNFTLKIRSTKLEDSAMYFCASSEARTPYEQYFGPGTRLTVT.